A selection of T cell receptor beta chains follows, all from one sample in a study of blood T cells in healthy people across ages. TCRdb reprocessed the 5' RACE reads via MiXCR and lists one record per CDR3 protein. The sample records roughly 800,000 distinct CDR3 sequences, about 36% being singletons. Sample: blood. The receptor set was obtained from a man aged 18 to 35 in good health. CDR3s include the opening cysteine and the closing phenylalanine or tryptophan. The D gene is left open where the match is weak. Only part of the rows carry a size: once, few, many, or a class if the clone is expanded.

abundance	j_gene	v_gene	d_gene	CDR3nt	CDR3aa
few	TRBJ1-5	TRBV9	TRBD1	TGTGCCAGCAGCGGGGGGACAGCAAGGAATCAGCCCCAGCATTTT	CASSGGTARNQPQHF
NA	TRBJ1-3	TRBV5-4	NA	TGTGCCAGCAGCTTGGGTACAGAAAACACCATATATTTT	CASSLGTENTIYF
once	TRBJ1-5	TRBV5-1	TRBD1	TGCGCCAGCAGCTGGGACAGCCCAAACAATCAGCCCCTGCATTTT	CASSWDSPNNQPLHF
NA	TRBJ1-4	TRBV7-2	TRBD1	TGTGCCAGCAGCAGGGGGCCGGATGAAAAACTGTTTTTT	CASSRGPDEKLFF
few	TRBJ2-7	TRBV5-1	TRBD1	TGCGCCAGCAGCCCCGGGACAGGGAGGAATGAGCAGTACTTC	CASSPGTGRNEQYF
NA	TRBJ2-5	TRBV25-1	TRBD1	TGTGCCAGCAGTCCTTCGGACAGGGAGGAGGGCAATGAGCAGTACTTC	CASSPSDREEGNEQYF
few	TRBJ2-1	TRBV18	TRBD2	TGTGCCAGCTCACTCGGGACTAGCGGGGTCTATGAGCAGTTCTTC	CASSLGTSGVYEQFF
many	TRBJ2-4	TRBV12-3/TRBV12-4	NA	TGTGCCAGCAGTTACCGGCCTTTAATAGCCAAAAACATTCAGTACTTC	CASSYRPLIAKNIQYF
few	TRBJ2-3	TRBV5-1	NA	TGCGCCAGCAGCTTGGGGGGGGCTGCAGATACGCAGTATTTT	CASSLGGAADTQYF
NA	TRBJ2-1	TRBV9	NA	TGTGCCAGCAGCGTCACCGGGACCCCGGTTGGGAGTGAGCAGTTCTTC	CASSVTGTPVGSEQFF
NA	TRBJ2-1	TRBV3-1	NA	TGTGCCAGCAGCGCATATCGGGGGACCCCAGGTGGTGAGCAGTTCTTC	CASSAYRGTPGGEQFF
few	TRBJ1-1	TRBV4-3	TRBD1	TGTGCCAGCAGCAGGGGGCTGAACACTGAAGCTTTCTTT	CASSRGLNTEAFF
few	TRBJ2-5	TRBV6-2/TRBV6-3	NA	TGTGCCAGCAGTTACATACGATCTCAAGAGACCCAGTACTTC	CASSYIRSQETQYF
NA	TRBJ1-6	TRBV5-1	TRBD1	TGCGCCAGCAGCATCGGACAGGGGGCCGTTTCACCCCTCCACTTT	CASSIGQGAVSPLHF
NA	TRBJ2-7	TRBV30	TRBD1	TGTGCCTGGACGGGGACAGGGGCCTACAATGAGCAGTACTTC	CAWTGTGAYNEQYF
once	TRBJ2-3	TRBV9	NA	TGTGCCAGCAGCGTAATCCCCCAACAGCAACGCACAGATGCGCAGTATTTT	CASSVIPQQQRTDAQYF
NA	TRBJ2-2	TRBV4-1	NA	TGCGCCAGCAGCCAAGATCGGAGGGGCGGAACCGGGGAGCTGTTTTTT	CASSQDRRGGTGELFF
few	TRBJ1-1	TRBV28	TRBD1	TGTGCCAGCAGTCCTAGACAGGGCTACACTGAAGCTTTCTTT	CASSPRQGYTEAFF
few	TRBJ2-5	TRBV13	NA	TGTGCCAGCAGCGGTCTAGGGGCGACAGGGACTAATCATCAAGAGACCCAGTACTTC	CASSGLGATGTNHQETQYF
NA	TRBJ2-3	TRBV4-3	TRBD2	TGCGCCAGCAGCCAAGATCTAGGCGGGGGGGCCGACTCGAACACAGATACGCAGTATTTT	CASSQDLGGGADSNTDTQYF
few	TRBJ2-7	TRBV7-6	NA	TGTGCCAGCAGCTTAACGGGCCCCCGAACCTACGAGCAGTACTTC	CASSLTGPRTYEQYF
many	TRBJ1-1	TRBV29-1	NA	TGCAGCGGGGGACCCATCCGAAACACTGAAGCTTTCTTT	CSGGPIRNTEAFF
few	TRBJ1-5	TRBV9	NA	TGTGCCAGCAGCGCCGGGGACATCAATCAGCCCCAGCATTTT	CASSAGDINQPQHF
NA	TRBJ1-2	TRBV12-3/TRBV12-4	NA	TGTGCCAGCAGTCTTACCGGGGGAGGCCCTTATGGCTACACCTTC	CASSLTGGGPYGYTF
once	TRBJ2-3	TRBV28	TRBD2	TGTGCCAAGGCGTTCCGCGGGGGAGATACGCAGTATTTT	CAKAFRGGDTQYF
NA	TRBJ2-7	TRBV3-1	NA	TGTGCCAGCAGCGCGGACAGACTCAATGAGCAGTACTTC	CASSADRLNEQYF
few	TRBJ2-7	TRBV6-2/TRBV6-3	NA	TGTGCCAGCAGTTACACCACAGGAGTGTCCTACGAGCAGTACTTC	CASSYTTGVSYEQYF
few	TRBJ2-1	TRBV4-2	TRBD2	TGTGCCAGCAGCCAAGAGGCTCTGGGTGGGGGGGCCTACAATGAGCAGTTCTTC	CASSQEALGGGAYNEQFF
NA	TRBJ1-1	TRBV30	NA	TGTGCCTGGGACGGGGGGTTGAACACTGAAGCTTTCTTT	CAWDGGLNTEAFF
few	TRBJ2-7	TRBV4-3	NA	TGCGCCAGCAGCCAAGATTTGGGCAGGGCGGGAAATGAGCAGTACTTC	CASSQDLGRAGNEQYF
few	TRBJ2-3	TRBV4-1	TRBD2	TGCGCCAGCAGCCAAGAAGGAAGCGGGGGGGATACGCAGTATTTT	CASSQEGSGGDTQYF
many	TRBJ2-5	TRBV7-2	NA	TGTGCCAGCAGTCGCAGGGCGGACGAAGAGACCCAGTACTTC	CASSRRADEETQYF
NA	TRBJ2-5	TRBV27	TRBD2	TGTGCCAGCAGTGTTCTAGCGGGGGGGTTGGAGACCCAGTACTTC	CASSVLAGGLETQYF
few	TRBJ1-6	TRBV12-3/TRBV12-4	TRBD1	TGTGCCAGCAGTTCCTGGACAGGGGGTGGCAATTCACCCCCCCACTTT	CASSSWTGGGNSPPHF
NA	TRBJ2-3	TRBV20-1	NA	TGCAGTGCTGATTTCTTTGCGGGGGCGGGCACAGATACGCAGTATTTT	CSADFFAGAGTDTQYF
once	TRBJ1-3	TRBV4-2	NA	TGTGCCAGCAGCCAAGCGGCGGGGCGGGGAAACACCATATATTTT	CASSQAAGRGNTIYF
NA	TRBJ1-1	TRBV12-3/TRBV12-4	NA	TGTGCCAGCAGTTCAGACCGGGGCGAGAGAGCTTTCTTT	CASSSDRGERAFF
many	TRBJ2-7	TRBV12-3/TRBV12-4	NA	TGTGCCAGCAGTTTTTCAGGGGTCCACGAGCAGTACTTC	CASSFSGVHEQYF
few	TRBJ2-5	TRBV15	TRBD1	TGTGCCACCAGCCTGGACAGGCAAGAGACCCAGTACTTC	CATSLDRQETQYF
few	TRBJ2-5	TRBV20-1	NA	TGCAGTGCTAGAATTTCGGGGCAAGAGACCCAGTACTTC	CSARISGQETQYF
NA	TRBJ2-7	TRBV12-3/TRBV12-4	NA	TGTGCCAGCAGGCGTATGGGCATCAACGAGCAGTACTTC	CASRRMGINEQYF
few	TRBJ2-1	TRBV20-1	NA	TGCAGTGCCCAGACCGGCGGGGGCCGCTACAATGAGCAGTTCTTC	CSAQTGGGRYNEQFF
many	TRBJ2-3	TRBV2	NA	TGTGCCACCACAATGGAACCCCGAGATACGCAGTATTTT	CATTMEPRDTQYF
few	TRBJ2-1	TRBV5-1	NA	TGCGCCAGCAGCTCAAGCGATGAGCAGTTCTTC	CASSSSDEQFF
NA	TRBJ2-3	TRBV30	NA	TGTGCCTGGAGTGAAAGGGGGGGGGGAGATACGCAGTATTTT	CAWSERGGGDTQYF